This entry concerns a single TCR beta chain. The CDR3 length is 12 residues. V dropped 4 bases and J dropped 9 bases, with 15 bases sitting between them. From germline, CDR1 is SQVTM and CDR2 ANQGSEA. Authors' data handling: Nucleated cell number was recorded as an estimate derived from reference gene primer amplification. Measured with immunoSEQ multiplex PCR; TCRdb has only the in-frame clones, and not every one. V, J and clone size reflect that table, while D and trimming were determined from the DNA. The sample lists approximately 190,000 clones; 75% to 90% were seen once. This record belongs to a study of blood T cell repertoires in COVID-19. Across the study: COVID-19 samples, acute and convalescent, were from the United States, Italy and Spain. Nucleic acid was either cDNA or gDNA, and it came from T cells, B-cell-depleted T cells, or PBMCs.

This chain connects TRBV29-1 to TRBJ1-2; the D gene is possibly TRBD1 (6 bases). Sequences were obtained from peripheral blood. This receptor was identified in a middle-aged woman with acute or convalescent COVID-19. The CDR3 region is CSVAPDSLRYTF. CDR3 coding DNA: TGCAGCGTTGCCCCGGACAGTCTGCGCTACACCTTC.